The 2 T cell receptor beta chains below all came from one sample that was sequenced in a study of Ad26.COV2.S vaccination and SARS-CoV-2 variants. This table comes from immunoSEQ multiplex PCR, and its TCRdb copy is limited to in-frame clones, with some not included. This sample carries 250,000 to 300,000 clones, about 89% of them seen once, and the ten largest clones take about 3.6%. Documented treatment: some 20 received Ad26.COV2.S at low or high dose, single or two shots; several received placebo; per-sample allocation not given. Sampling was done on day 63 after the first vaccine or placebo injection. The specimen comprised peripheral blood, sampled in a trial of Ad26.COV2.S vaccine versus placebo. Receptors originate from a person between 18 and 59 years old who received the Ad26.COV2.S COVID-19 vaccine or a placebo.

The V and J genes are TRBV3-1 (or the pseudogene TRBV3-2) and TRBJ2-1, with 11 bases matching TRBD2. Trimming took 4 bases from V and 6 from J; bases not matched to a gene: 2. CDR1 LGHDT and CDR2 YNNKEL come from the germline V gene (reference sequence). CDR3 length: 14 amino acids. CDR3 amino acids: CASSRGTSGNEQFF. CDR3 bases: TGTGCCAGCAGCCGGGGGACTAGCGGCAATGAGCAGTTCTTC.

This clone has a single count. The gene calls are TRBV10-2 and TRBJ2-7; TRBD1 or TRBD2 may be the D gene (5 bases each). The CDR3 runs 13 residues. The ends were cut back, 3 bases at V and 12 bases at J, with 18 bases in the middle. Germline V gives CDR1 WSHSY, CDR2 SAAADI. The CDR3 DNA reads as TGCGCCAGCAGTGAAGCAACCGGGACCCCGCCGTACTTC. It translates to CASSEATGTPPYF.